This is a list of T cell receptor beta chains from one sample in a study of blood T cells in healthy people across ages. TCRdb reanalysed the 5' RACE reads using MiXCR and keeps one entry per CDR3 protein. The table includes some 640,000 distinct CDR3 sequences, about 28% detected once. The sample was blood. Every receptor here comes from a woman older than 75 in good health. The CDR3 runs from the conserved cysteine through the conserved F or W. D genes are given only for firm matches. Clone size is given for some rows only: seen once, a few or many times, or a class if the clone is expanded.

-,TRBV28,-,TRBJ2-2,TGTGCCAGCAGTCCCCTCGGCAGGGGCGGCACCGGGGAGCTGTTTTTT,CASSPLGRGGTGELFF
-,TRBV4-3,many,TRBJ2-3,TGCGCCAGCAGCCAAGATTGGGACCAAAACACAGATACGCAGTATTTT,CASSQDWDQNTDTQYF
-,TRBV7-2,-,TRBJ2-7,TGTGCCAGCAGCTCCCCTAGCGTCAACGAGCAGTACTTC,CASSSPSVNEQYF
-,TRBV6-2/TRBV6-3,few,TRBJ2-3,TGTGCCAGCAGGATGACAGCAGATACGCAGTATTTT,CASRMTADTQYF
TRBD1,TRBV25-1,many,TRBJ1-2,TGTGCCAGCAGTGAATACGGGACAGGGCACTATGGCTACACCTTC,CASSEYGTGHYGYTF
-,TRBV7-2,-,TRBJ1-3,TGTGCCAGCAGCCCCCCTGGGGGGACTGGAAACACCATATATTTT,CASSPPGGTGNTIYF
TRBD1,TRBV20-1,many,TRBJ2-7,TGCAGTGCACCAGACAGGGGGCTCTCCTACGAGCAGTACTTC,CSAPDRGLSYEQYF
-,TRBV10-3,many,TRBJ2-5,TGTGCCACCAGCCCCGGGAAGGAGACCCAGTACTTC,CATSPGKETQYF
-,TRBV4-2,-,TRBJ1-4,TGTGCCAGCAGCCGGACGGACGACCCAGAAAAACTGTTTTTT,CASSRTDDPEKLFF
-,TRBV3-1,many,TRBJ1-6,TGTGCCAGCAGCCAAGTCGTCGGGTCACCCCTCCACTTT,CASSQVVGSPLHF
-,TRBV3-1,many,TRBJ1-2,TGTGCCAGCAGCCAAGGGAACCTGAGAGGCTACACCTTC,CASSQGNLRGYTF
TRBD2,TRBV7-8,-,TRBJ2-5,TGTGCCAGCAGCTTAGAGTACGGGGGACTAGCGGACAATGAGCAGTACTTC,CASSLEYGGLADNEQYF
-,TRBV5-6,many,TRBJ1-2,TGTGCCAGCAGCTTGGACGGTTCCAAAGAACACACCTTC,CASSLDGSKEHTF
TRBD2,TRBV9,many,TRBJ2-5,TGTGCCAGCAGTGGGACTAGTAGGGAGACCCAGTACTTC,CASSGTSRETQYF
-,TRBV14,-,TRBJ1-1,TGTGCCAGCAGCCAAGAAGAGTTCAGGGCGGAAGCTTTCTTT,CASSQEEFRAEAFF
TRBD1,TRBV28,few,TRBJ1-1,TGTGCCAGCACCTGGGGGACAGTATTTATGAACACTGAAGCTTTCTTT,CASTWGTVFMNTEAFF
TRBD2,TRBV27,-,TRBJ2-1,TGTGCCAGCAGTCCTCTAGCGGGGGCCCCTAATCAGTTCTTC,CASSPLAGAPNQFF
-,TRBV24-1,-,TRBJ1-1,TGTGCCACCAGTGCCTCTCTGAACACTGAAGCTTTCTTT,CATSASLNTEAFF
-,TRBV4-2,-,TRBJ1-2,TGTGCCAGCAGCCAAGGGGAAGCAGGCGGCTACACCTTC,CASSQGEAGGYTF
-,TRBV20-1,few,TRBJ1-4,TGCAGTGCCAAGACAGTCGTTGCAACTAATGAAAAACGGTTTTTT,CSAKTVVATNEKRFF
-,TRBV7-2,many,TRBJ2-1,TGTGCCAGCAGCTTACCCAGCACCAATGAGCAGTTCTTC,CASSLPSTNEQFF
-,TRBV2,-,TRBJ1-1,TGTGCCAGTATCTCGGTTATGAACACTGAAGCTTTCTTT,CASISVMNTEAFF
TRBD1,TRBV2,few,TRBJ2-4,TGTGCCAGCAGTGCGGGACAGGGAAACATTCAGTACTTC,CASSAGQGNIQYF
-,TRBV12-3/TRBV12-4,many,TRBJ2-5,TGTGCCAGCAGTTTAATCGGGGGGCGAGAGACCCAGTACTTC,CASSLIGGRETQYF
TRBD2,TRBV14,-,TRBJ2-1,TGTGCCAGCAGCCAAGTCCGCCGGGCTAGCGGGGACTACAATGAGCAGTTCTTC,CASSQVRRASGDYNEQFF
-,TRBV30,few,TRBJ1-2,TGTGCCTGGAGTCCCCCTGGACGTACCTATGGCTACACCTTC,CAWSPPGRTYGYTF